A single sample is the source of the 11 T cell receptor beta chains below, sequenced in a study of blood T cell repertoires in COVID-19. Clones were sequenced by immunoSEQ multiplex PCR, and TCRdb holds only the in-frame ones, with some missing. The table has a few hundred thousand clones, roughly nine tenths seen once. Sequenced material: PBMCs or T cells enriched from blood (not recorded which). The receptors come from a woman in her 30s who had recovered from COVID-19.

The V and J genes are TRBV16 and TRBJ1-2, with 7 bases that match TRBD1. This CDR3 comprises 15 residues. V dropped 3 bases and J dropped 3; count of bases not matched to a gene: 7. The V gene's germline CDR1 is KGHSY and CDR2 FQNENV. CDR3 sequence: CASSHLRGTDYGYTF. In nucleotides, the CDR3 is TGTGCCAGCAGCCACCTCCGAGGGACAGACTATGGCTACACCTTC.

The CDR3 DNA sequence: TGTGCCAGCAGCGTCGGGCAGGGGGGAACCTCTGGGGCCAACGTCCTGACTTTC. Protein product: CASSVGQGGTSGANVLTF. The rearrangement joins TRBV28 to TRBJ2-6; D possibly corresponds to TRBD1 (7 bases). The CDR3 runs 18 residues. Germline V lookup: CDR1 MDHEN, CDR2 SYDVKM. The germline V and J ends were trimmed by 6 bases and 0 bases, with 18 bases remaining between them.

The rearrangement links TRBV6-4 to TRBJ1-2, with TRBD1 identical over 9 bases. The ends lost 6 bases at V and 4 bases at J; junction bases unmatched: 9. CDR1 and CDR2 (germline): MRHNA, SNTAGT. The CDR3 has 15 residues. CDR3 sequence reads: CASSTYTGGVYGYTF. The DNA for the CDR3 is TGTGCCAGCAGCACATATACAGGGGGCGTCTATGGCTACACCTTC.

V usage is TRBV14 and J usage is TRBJ2-1; the match to TRBD2 covers 7 bases. Germline trimming cut 2 bases from V and 0 bases from J; bases unmatched to any gene: 7. There are 17 residues in the CDR3. Per germline, CDR1 SGHDN and CDR2 FVKESK. The CDR3 here is CASSQITGTISYNEQFF. CDR3 DNA: TGTGCCAGCAGCCAAATAACTGGGACTATCTCCTACAATGAGCAGTTCTTC.

The J gene is TRBJ2-1, the V gene TRBV3-1 (or the pseudogene TRBV3-2), with 12 positions matching TRBD2. The CDR3 spans 16 residues. Germline V lookup: CDR1 LGHDT, CDR2 YNNKEL (reference sequence). V lost 0 bases and J lost 4; bases outside the gene matches: 1. In DNA, the CDR3 is TGTGCCAGCAGCCAAGAAGGGACTAGCGGGTACAATGAGCAGTTCTTC. Protein product: CASSQEGTSGYNEQFF.

The chain combines TRBV9 with TRBJ1-3; no clear D. V gave up 4 bases and J gave up 2 bases, with 13 bases separating them. The germline CDR1 and CDR2 sequences are SGDLS and YYNGEE. This CDR3 region has 15 residues. CDR3 bases: TGTGCCAGCAGCCCTCCCTTGACTGCTGGAAACACCATATATTTT. This codes for CASSPPLTAGNTIYF. The full variable domain, its missing parts supplied by reference TRBV9 and TRBJ1-3, is DSGVTQTPKHLITATGQRVTLRCSPRSGDLSVYWYQQSLDQGLQFLIQYYNGEERAKGNILERFSAQQFPDLHSELNLSSLELGDSALYFCASSPPLTAGNTIYFGEGSWLTVV.

V is TRBV6-5 and J is TRBJ1-2; TRBD1 agrees at 10 bases. J was trimmed by 4 bases and V by 5 bases; bases with no gene match: 7. Germline V gene lookup returns CDR1 MNHEY and CDR2 SVGAGI. The CDR3 totals 15 residues. CDR3 sequence reads: CASSPGQGLTYGYTF. CDR3 bases: TGTGCCAGCAGTCCGGGACAGGGGCTAACCTATGGCTACACCTTC.

As concerns this clone: Other DNA sequences of this sample code for an identical CDR3. This CDR3 is CASSLVRDTEAFF. CDR3 nucleotide sequence: TGTGCCAGCAGCTTAGTCCGTGACACTGAAGCTTTCTTT. The V gene is TRBV11-2, the J gene TRBJ1-1; D unclear. The germline gives CDR1 SGHAT, CDR2 FQNNGV. Trimming pared 1 base from V and 3 bases from J, leaving 6 bases between. This CDR3 region has 13 residues.

This chain connects TRBV3-1 (or the pseudogene TRBV3-2) to TRBJ1-1, with 9 bases identical to TRBD1. With 4 bases clipped from V and 5 bases from J, the junction kept 11 bases outside the gene matches. Germline loops: CDR1 LGHDT, CDR2 YNNKEL (reference sequence). CDR3 length: 16 amino acids. The CDR3 coding sequence is TGTGCCAGCAGCCGGGGACAGGGCCCTACGGGAACTGAAGCTTTCTTT. Translating it yields CASSRGQGPTGTEAFF.

The rearrangement uses TRBV13 and TRBJ1-2, with TRBD1 as a possible D gene (6 bases). This CDR3 has 19 residues. Germline V CDR1 and CDR2: PRHDT, FYEKMQ (reference sequence). V was shortened by 1 base and J by 0 bases, with 21 bases between the two germline ends. The CDR3 here is CASSLETRGAVLSNYGYTF. The DNA for the CDR3 is TGTGCCAGCAGCTTAGAGACGCGGGGGGCGGTCCTTTCTAACTATGGCTACACCTTC.

The gene calls are TRBV5-1 and TRBJ2-7, with 7 nucleotides matching TRBD2. V was pared by 0 bases and J by 5 bases, with 2 bases of the junction left unmatched. This CDR3 comprises 13 residues. Germline CDR1 reads SGHRS; CDR2 reads YFSETQ. The DNA for the CDR3 is TGCGCCAGCAGCTTGGGACTAGCTGACGAGCAGTACTTC. Translated: CASSLGLADEQYF.